The entry that follows covers one T cell receptor beta chain sequence. Its antigen is undetermined. V shed 3 bases, J shed 5 bases, and the junction held 3 bases outside the gene matches. The CDR3 covers 14 residues. Per the germline V gene, CDR1 is MGHDK and CDR2 is SYGVNS. This entry is derived from a study of a mutant IDH1 vaccine in newly diagnosed glioma. Study summary: The study started vaccination 4-6 weeks after radiotherapy alone, or with temozolomide cycles.

Time point indicated: week 47, end of study. One vaccine dose held 300 ug of mutant IDH1 20-mer peptide and came with topical imiquimod. Method: immunoSEQ multiplex PCR; TCRdb's copy keeps in-frame clones and lacks some. This sample has about 34,000 clones, with about 86% found just once. The receptor's source is a woman in her 30s with glioma. The chain joins TRBV25-1 to TRBJ1-1; 10 bases fit TRBD1. Sequenced here: PBMCs, sampled from a glioma patient whose treatment included an IDH1 peptide vaccine. In DNA form, the CDR3 reads TGTGCCAGCAGTGAGCCGGGACAGGGGACTGAAGCTTTCTTT. Translation gives CASSEPGQGTEAFF.